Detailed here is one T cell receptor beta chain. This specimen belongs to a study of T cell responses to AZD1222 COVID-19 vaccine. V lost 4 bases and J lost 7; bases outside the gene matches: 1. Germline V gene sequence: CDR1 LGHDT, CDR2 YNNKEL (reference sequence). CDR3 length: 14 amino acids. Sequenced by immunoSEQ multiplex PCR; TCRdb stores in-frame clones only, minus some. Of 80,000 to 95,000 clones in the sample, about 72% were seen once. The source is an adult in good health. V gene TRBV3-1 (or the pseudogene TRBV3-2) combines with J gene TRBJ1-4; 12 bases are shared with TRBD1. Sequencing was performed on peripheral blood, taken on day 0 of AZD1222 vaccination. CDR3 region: CASSRGQGAEKLFF. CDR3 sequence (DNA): TGTGCCAGCAGCCGGGGACAGGGGGCTGAAAAACTGTTTTTT.